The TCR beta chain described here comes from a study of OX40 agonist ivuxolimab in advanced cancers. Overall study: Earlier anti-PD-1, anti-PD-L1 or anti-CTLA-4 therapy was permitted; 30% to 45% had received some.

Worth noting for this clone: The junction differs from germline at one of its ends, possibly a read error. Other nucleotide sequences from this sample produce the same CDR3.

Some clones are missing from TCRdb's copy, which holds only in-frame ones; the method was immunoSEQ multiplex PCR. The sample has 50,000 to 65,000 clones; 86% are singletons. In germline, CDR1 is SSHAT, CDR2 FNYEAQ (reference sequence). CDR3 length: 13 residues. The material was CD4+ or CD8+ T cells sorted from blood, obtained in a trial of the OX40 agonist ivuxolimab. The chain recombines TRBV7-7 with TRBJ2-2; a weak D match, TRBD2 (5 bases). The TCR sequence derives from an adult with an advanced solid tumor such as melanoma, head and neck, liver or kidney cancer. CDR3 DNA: TGTGCTAGCAGCTTAGGAGGTCACGGGGAGCTGTTTTTT. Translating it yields CASSLGGHGELFF.